A single T cell receptor (beta chain) is shown here with its context. Antigen: not known. Negatively enriched CD4+ T cells were divided by CD45RA into naive and memory. Produced via immunoSEQ multiplex PCR; TCRdb's table is partial and in-frame only. The sample records millions of clones, 90% to 95% being singletons. The data stem from a study of shared clonotypes between healthy human individuals. At the level of the study: Samples came from two female and a few male donors aged 18 to 49. General observations from the study: Represented diversity, genetic and exposure-history alike, was limited by few donors.

V lost 6 bases, J lost 0 bases, and 5 bases lay in between. CDR3 length: 12 amino acids. Looked up from germline, CDR1 is SNHLY and CDR2 is FYNNEI. Sequenced input: naive CD4+ T cells sorted from blood. Specified subset: CD45RA+ positively selected. The chain couples TRBV2 to TRBJ1-1; D uncertain. This sequence was found in a man aged 18 to 30 in good health. The DNA of the CDR3 is TGTGCCAGCAGCTCAATGAACACTGAAGCTTTCTTT. Translating gives CASSSMNTEAFF.